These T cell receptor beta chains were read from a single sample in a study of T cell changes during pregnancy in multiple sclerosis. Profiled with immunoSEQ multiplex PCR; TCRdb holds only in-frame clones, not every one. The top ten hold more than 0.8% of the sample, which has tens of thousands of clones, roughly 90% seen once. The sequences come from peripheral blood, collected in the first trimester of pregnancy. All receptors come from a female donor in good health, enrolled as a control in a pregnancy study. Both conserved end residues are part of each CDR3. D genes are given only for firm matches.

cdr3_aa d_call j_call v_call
CASSRDRSYEQYF TRBD1 TRBJ2-7 TRBV5-6
CASSQRLAAMVGDTQYF TRBD2 TRBJ2-3 TRBV4-3
CASYTGEVMRPQHF . TRBJ1-5 TRBV5-8
CASSLVAGGPPGELFF TRBD2 TRBJ2-2 TRBV5-1
CASSPSDEKLFF . TRBJ1-4 TRBV28
CASSLAHPTSGRNEQYF TRBD2 TRBJ2-7 TRBV11-2
CASSLGSVQETQYF . TRBJ2-5 TRBV5-1
CASSAPGQGASSSTYEQYF TRBD1 TRBJ2-7 TRBV5-6
CATSYTRTAAYHGYTF . TRBJ1-2 TRBV15
CASSLGGAGGRWGEQFF TRBD2 TRBJ2-1 TRBV7-2
CASSSQTGENEKLFF TRBD1 TRBJ1-4 TRBV11-2
CASSIGGNTEAFF . TRBJ1-1 TRBV19
CASSFLQGNYGYTF . TRBJ1-2 TRBV27
CSAVPRDTQYF . TRBJ2-3 TRBV20-1
CASSAGTGNYEQYF TRBD1 TRBJ2-7 TRBV5-1
CASSPLRENTGELFF . TRBJ2-2 TRBV28
CASSIWTGGTYEQYF TRBD1 TRBJ2-7 TRBV5-1
CASRQGFPYEQYF . TRBJ2-7 TRBV21-1
CASRPPPGLTYNEQFF . TRBJ2-1 TRBV7-9